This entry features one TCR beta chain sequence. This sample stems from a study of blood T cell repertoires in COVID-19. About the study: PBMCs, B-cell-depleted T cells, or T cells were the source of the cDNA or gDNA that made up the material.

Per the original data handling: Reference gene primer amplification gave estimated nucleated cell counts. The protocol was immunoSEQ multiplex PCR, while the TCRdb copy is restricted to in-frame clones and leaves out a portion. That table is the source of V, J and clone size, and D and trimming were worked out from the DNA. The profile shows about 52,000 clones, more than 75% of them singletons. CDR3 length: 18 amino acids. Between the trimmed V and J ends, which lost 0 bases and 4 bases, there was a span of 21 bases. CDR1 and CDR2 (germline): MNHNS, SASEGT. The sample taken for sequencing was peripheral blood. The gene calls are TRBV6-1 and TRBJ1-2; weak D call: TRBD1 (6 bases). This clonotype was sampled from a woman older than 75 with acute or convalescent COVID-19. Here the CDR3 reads CASSEAGPGRGGGYGYTF. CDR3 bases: TGTGCCAGCAGTGAAGCCGGCCCGGGAAGGGGAGGGGGCTATGGCTACACCTTC.